This T cell receptor beta chain emerged from a study of blood T cells in healthy people across ages. General study results and limits: Aged donors had fewer naive CD4+ cells and lower diversity than long-lived donors.

Then a second PCR, running roughly 7 to 11 cycles, was carried out with a sample-barcoded 5' primer and a J-beta primer mix. A template-switch adaptor with 12 random nucleotides tagged each cDNA molecule. MiXCR was run by TCRdb on the 5' RACE reads, yielding one entry per CDR3 protein. The repertoire holds roughly 830,000 distinct CDR3 sequences, with 55% to 65% as singletons. Per-sample PBMC isolation yielded at least 6 million cells. The V and J ends lost 0 bases and 1 base respectively, with 14 bases between them. The CDR3 totals 17 residues. The germline gives CDR1 LGHNT, CDR2 FRNRAP. Worth noting for this clonotype: Its matching antigen is unknown.

The rearrangement links TRBV12-5 to TRBJ2-3; D is unclear. The sequence came from a man in his thirties or forties in good health. What was sequenced was blood. Here the CDR3 DNA reads TGTGCTAGTGGTTTGGTACTAAGTGCGAAGCGCACAGATACGCAGTATTTT. Translating it yields CASGLVLSAKRTDTQYF.